A single sample gave rise to the 20 T cell receptor beta chains below, sequenced in a study of blood T cell repertoires in COVID-19. Only in-frame clones appear in the TCRdb table, and some are missing; sequencing was by immunoSEQ multiplex PCR. The table has a few hundred thousand clones, roughly 90% seen once. Sequencing was performed on PBMCs or T cells enriched from blood (not recorded which). Receptors originate from a woman between 50 and 59 years old who had recovered from COVID-19.

This chain uses TRBV6-5 with TRBJ2-6; weak D call: TRBD1 (6 bases). Germline loops: CDR1 MNHEY, CDR2 SVGAGI. This CDR3 has 15 residues. V lost 6 bases and J 2 bases, leaving 11 bases between the germline ends. For the CDR3, the DNA is TGTGCCAGCAGCGACAGGACACCTGGGGCCAACGTCCTGACTTTC. It is translated as CASSDRTPGANVLTF.

V gene TRBV9 combines with J gene TRBJ2-1, with D perhaps matching TRBD1 (5 bases). The CDR3 consists of 13 residues. Germline V gives CDR1 SGDLS, CDR2 YYNGEE. V gave up 0 bases and J gave up 6 bases, with 7 bases separating them. The CDR3 spells CASSVGQFNEQFF. Here the CDR3 DNA reads TGTGCCAGCAGCGTAGGACAGTTCAATGAGCAGTTCTTC.

This sequence joins TRBV2 and TRBJ1-1, with TRBD1 matching 10 bases. Germline CDR1 SNHLY, CDR2 FYNNEI. Trimming at V came to 4 bases and at J to 5 bases, leaving 4 bases not matched to a gene. The CDR3 covers 14 residues. This chain's CDR3 is CASSADRGRTEAFF. The CDR3 DNA reads as TGTGCCAGCAGTGCGGACAGGGGGAGGACTGAAGCTTTCTTT. Full variable domain (missing parts from reference TRBV2 and TRBJ1-1): EPEVTQTPSHQVTQMGQEVILRCVPISNHLYFYWYRQILGQKVEFLVSFYNNEISEKSEIFDDQFSVERPDGSNFTLKIRSTKLEDSAMYFCASSADRGRTEAFFGQGTRLTVV.

The V gene is TRBV28, the J gene TRBJ2-3; D unclear. V lost 4 bases, J lost 0 bases, and 14 bases lay in between. Germline-derived CDR1 and CDR2 are MDHEN and SYDVKM. The CDR3 runs to 16 residues. CDR3 region: CASSSESLPSTDTQYF. CDR3 nucleotides: TGTGCCAGCAGTTCGGAGTCGCTCCCTAGCACAGATACGCAGTATTTT.

V usage is TRBV11-2 and J usage is TRBJ2-3; D gene unclear. Germline V gene data show CDR1 as SGHAT and CDR2 as FQNNGV. V lost 2 bases and J lost 0, with 6 bases in between. This CDR3 comprises 14 residues. The CDR3 DNA reads as TGTGCCAGCAGCTTACTCCCTAGCACAGATACGCAGTATTTT. Translation gives CASSLLPSTDTQYF.

The chain employs TRBV12-3 or TRBV12-4 and TRBJ1-2; the D gene is possibly TRBD1 (6 bases). The V end was cut by 6 bases, the J end by 2 bases, with 10 bases between. This CDR3 is built from 13 residues. The CDR3 reads CASRAGENYGYTF. DNA of the CDR3: TGTGCCAGCAGGGCAGGGGAAAACTATGGCTACACCTTC.

The CDR3 nucleotides read TGTGCCAGCAGCCAGATAGGGACTAGCGGGAGGGGTGAGCAGTTCTTC. Amino acids: CASSQIGTSGRGEQFF. The chain has TRBV7-2 and TRBJ2-1, with TRBD2 matching over 16 bases. The CDR3 length is 16 residues. Germline values: CDR1 SGHTA, CDR2 FQGNSA. V dropped 5 bases and J dropped 9; count of bases not matched to a gene: 7.

The chain joins TRBV6-1 to TRBJ1-2; possible D gene TRBD1, 6 bases. V gave up 0 bases and J gave up 2 bases, with 16 bases separating them. CDR1 MNHNS and CDR2 SASEGT come from the germline V gene. This CDR3 spans 17 amino acids. DNA for the CDR3: TGTGCCAGCAGTGAAGCTCAGTCAGGGGCCACAAACTATGGCTACACCTTC. Translated, it gives CASSEAQSGATNYGYTF.

The genes are TRBV5-5 and TRBJ2-1, with TRBD1 matching over 9 bases. The V segment lost 5 bases and the J segment 5 bases; nucleotides outside the gene matches: 2. The germline gives CDR1 SGHKS, CDR2 YYEKEE (reference sequence). The CDR3 loop spans 13 amino acids. The CDR3 spells CASSRTGDNEQFF. The CDR3 DNA is TGTGCCAGCAGTAGGACAGGGGACAATGAGCAGTTCTTC.

The CDR3 coding sequence is TGTGCCAGCAGTGACCCCAAAAGACTAGGGCGCTACGAGCAGTACTTC. Translating it yields CASSDPKRLGRYEQYF. The chain links TRBV2 to TRBJ2-7, with D possibly matching TRBD2 (6 bases). This CDR3 has 16 residues. Germline V gene lookup returns CDR1 SNHLY and CDR2 FYNNEI. V lost 3 bases and J lost 3, with 18 bases in between.

V is TRBV14 and J is TRBJ2-5; D possibly corresponds to TRBD2 (5 bases). Germline values: CDR1 SGHDN, CDR2 FVKESK. V was cut by 2 bases and J by 1 base, with 11 bases left in between. There are 15 residues in the CDR3. The CDR3 DNA follows: TGTGCCAGCAGCCAATTTCTAGCAGTCCAAGAGACCCAGTACTTC. It is translated as CASSQFLAVQETQYF.

This rearrangement joins TRBV28 to TRBJ1-4, with TRBD1 as a possible D gene (6 bases). CDR3 length: 15 amino acids. The germline V gene encodes CDR1 MDHEN and CDR2 SYDVKM. Trimming pared 7 bases from V and 2 bases from J, leaving 14 bases between. CDR3 DNA sequence: TGTGCCAGCACCTCAACAGGGTCGACTAATGAAAAACTGTTTTTT. It translates to CASTSTGSTNEKLFF.

V is TRBV3-1 (or the pseudogene TRBV3-2) and J is TRBJ1-1; 8 bases fit TRBD1. Germline V gene lookup returns CDR1 LGHDT and CDR2 YNNKEL (reference sequence). V was pared by 4 bases and J by 4 bases, with 8 bases of the junction left unmatched. CDR3 length: 15 residues. CDR3 region: CASSPVHTGGTEAFF. The CDR3 DNA sequence: TGTGCCAGCAGCCCCGTTCATACAGGGGGCACTGAAGCTTTCTTT.

The chain combines TRBV7-9 with TRBJ2-7, with TRBD1 identical over 9 bases. V dropped 7 bases and J dropped 1; count of bases not matched to a gene: 11. Germline V lookup: CDR1 SEHNR, CDR2 FQNEAQ (reference sequence). CDR3 length: 16 amino acids. CDR3 nucleotides: TGTGCCAGCATTTCAGCCGCCGGACAGGGGTCCTACGAGCAGTACTTC. It yields the protein CASISAAGQGSYEQYF.

A few counts support this clone. The chain carries TRBV6-1 and TRBJ2-7; tentatively, D is TRBD1 (5 bases). V lost 3 bases and J 0 bases, leaving 9 bases between the germline ends. The length of the CDR3 is 14 residues. From germline, CDR1 is MNHNS and CDR2 SASEGT. The CDR3 region is CASSEYRNSYEQYF. The CDR3 nucleotides are TGTGCCAGCAGTGAGTACAGGAACTCCTACGAGCAGTACTTC.

Here the CDR3 reads CASSLGGSVADTQYF. CDR3 sequence (DNA): TGTGCCAGCAGCTTAGGCGGGAGCGTCGCAGATACGCAGTATTTT. This chain joins TRBV11-3 and TRBJ2-3; TRBD2 agrees at 7 bases. Looked up from germline, CDR1 is SGHNT and CDR2 is YENEEA. The junction had 5 bases not matched to a gene; V was cut back by 1 base and J by 4 bases. CDR3 length: 15 residues.

The CDR3 reads CASGWSQNTEAFF. The CDR3 DNA follows: TGTGCCAGCGGCTGGTCACAGAACACTGAAGCTTTCTTT. V and J are TRBV28 and TRBJ1-1, with D unclear. The length of the CDR3 is 13 residues. Germline CDR1 MDHEN, CDR2 SYDVKM. The V gene lost 8 bases and the J gene lost 1 base, with 11 bases spanning the gap.

The chain joins TRBV2 to TRBJ1-2; tentative D call: TRBD1 (5 bases). Trimming cost V 6 bases and J 0 bases, with 14 bases left between them. This CDR3 comprises 15 residues. Germline CDR1 SNHLY, CDR2 FYNNEI. CDR3 in DNA: TGTGCCAGCAGCCTACAGGTGCCAACTAACTATGGCTACACCTTC. This gives the protein CASSLQVPTNYGYTF.

This clone was observed a single time. This rearrangement joins TRBV28 to TRBJ1-2, with 11 bases fitting TRBD1. The CDR3 loop spans 14 amino acids. From germline, CDR1 is MDHEN and CDR2 SYDVKM. Trimming cost V 5 bases and J 4 bases; bases outside gene matches: 3. DNA for the CDR3: TGTGCCAGCAGTCCAGGGACAGGGGGCTATGGCTACACCTTC. Protein product: CASSPGTGGYGYTF.

V and J are TRBV2 and TRBJ2-7; 7 bases fit TRBD1. The trim removed 6 bases at V and 2 bases at J, leaving 7 bases unmatched. Germline CDR1 SNHLY, CDR2 FYNNEI. The length of the CDR3 is 14 residues. DNA of the CDR3: TGTGCCAGCAGCTTAGACAGGGCTACCTACGAGCAGTACTTC. This codes for CASSLDRATYEQYF.